One and the same sample provided the 14 T cell receptor beta chains below, sequenced in a study of control samples from healthy donors and cancer patients (dated by TCRdb to about 2020). The method behind the library was the immunoSEQ multiplex PCR assay. Drawn from immuneACCESS, this table holds only the in-frame rearrangements with V and J called that TCRdb kept. Clones are partly lost; checked studies trace under half to an unresolved V gene and leave the rest unexplained. The sample table holds about 150,000 clones, of which 90% to 95% were seen once. The ten largest clones take up more than 4.5% of the sample. Sequenced input: blood. Every receptor here comes from a man aged 18 to 29 in good health.

The genes are TRBV6-2 or TRBV6-3 and TRBJ2-1; perhaps TRBD1 as D (5 bases). Germline V gives CDR1 MNHEY, CDR2 SVGEGT. The CDR3 has 16 residues. Trimming removed 2 bases from V and 2 bases from J, with 13 bases in between. The CDR3 here is CASSYNPKGAYNEQFF. CDR3 in DNA: TGTGCCAGCAGTTACAATCCCAAAGGGGCCTACAATGAGCAGTTCTTC.

Of note for this clone: Other DNA sequences in this specimen translate into the identical CDR3. The chain employs TRBV15 and TRBJ2-7; the match to TRBD1 covers 10 bases. This CDR3 contains 14 residues. Germline trimming cut 6 bases from V and 6 bases from J; bases unmatched to any gene: 8. Per germline, CDR1 LNHNV and CDR2 YYDKDF (reference sequence). The CDR3 DNA reads TGTGCCACCAGAAGGACAGGGGGGCGGGGCGAGCAGTACTTC. It translates to CATRRTGGRGEQYF. The full variable domain, in which reference TRBV15 and TRBJ2-7 provide the parts outside the CDR3, is DAMVIQNPRYQVTQFGKPVTLSCSQTLNHNVMYWYQQKSSQAPKLLFHYYDKDFNNEADTPDNFQSRRPNTSFCFLDIRSPGLGDTAMYLCATRRTGGRGEQYFGPGTRLTVT.

This rearrangement joins TRBV19 to TRBJ1-1; D uncertain. The CDR3 length is 13 residues. V was cut by 5 bases and J by 1 base, with 8 bases left in between. The germline V gene has CDR1 LNHDA and CDR2 SQIVND (reference sequence). Written as DNA, the CDR3 is TGTGCCAGTAGTTTCACATCGAACACTGAAGCTTTCTTT. Its translation: CASSFTSNTEAFF.

V and J are TRBV7-6 and TRBJ1-1, with D maybe TRBD1 (5 bases). Trimming removed 1 base at V and 2 bases at J, with 14 bases between. Germline assignment: CDR1 SGHVS and CDR2 FNYEAQ. The length of the CDR3 is 16 residues. CDR3 protein: CASSLVYRDSNTEAFF. CDR3 in DNA: TGTGCCAGCAGCTTAGTTTATAGAGACAGCAACACTGAAGCTTTCTTT. The whole variable domain, filled in from reference TRBV7-6 and TRBJ1-1, reads GAGVSQSPRYKVTKRGQDVALRCDPISGHVSLYWYRQALGQGPEFLTYFNYEAQQDKSGLPNDRFSAERPEGSISTLTIQRTEQRDSAMYRCASSLVYRDSNTEAFFGQGTRLTVV.

This chain connects TRBV7-8 to TRBJ1-2; D not resolved. This CDR3 has 13 residues. Deletions cut 3 bases from V and 5 bases from J, with 10 bases between. The germline V gene has CDR1 SGHVS and CDR2 FQNEAQ. DNA for the CDR3: TGTGCCAGCAGCTTGATCCTAAGTTATGGCTACACCTTC. Amino acids: CASSLILSYGYTF.

The chain has TRBV6-5 and TRBJ2-2; D is uncertain. This CDR3 comprises 15 residues. Trimming removed 2 bases from V and 3 bases from J, with 10 bases in between. CDR1 MNHEY and CDR2 SVGAGI come from the germline V gene. Written as DNA, the CDR3 is TGTGCCAGCAGTTACGGTTTCGGGTACACCGGGGAGCTGTTTTTT. Translated: CASSYGFGYTGELFF.

The V gene is TRBV28, the J gene TRBJ1-1; TRBD1 matches 12 bases. The V gene end was trimmed by 5 bases and the J gene end by 4 bases; junction bases not matched to a gene: 5. Germline V gene sequence: CDR1 MDHEN, CDR2 SYDVKM. CDR3 length: 15 amino acids. The CDR3 bases are TGTGCCAGCAGTGCCGGGGACAGGGGGCCCACTGAAGCTTTCTTT. It is translated as CASSAGDRGPTEAFF.

The chain uses TRBV15 and TRBJ1-1; TRBD1 is a possible D gene (5 bases). V was cut by 2 bases and J by 6 bases, with 16 bases left in between. This CDR3 comprises 15 residues. CDR1 and CDR2 from the germline V gene are LNHNV and YYDKDF (reference sequence). This chain's CDR3 is CATSRIRGVFPEAFF. In DNA, the CDR3 is TGTGCCACCAGCAGAATTCGGGGGGTGTTCCCTGAAGCTTTCTTT.

The chain is built from TRBV7-2 and TRBJ2-5; TRBD2 aligns across 13 bases. Trimming cost V 4 bases and J 3 bases; bases outside gene matches: 5. Germline-derived CDR1 and CDR2 are SGHTA and FQGNSA. The CDR3 contains 16 residues. The CDR3 DNA follows: TGTGCCAGCAGCTCTTTCGGACTAGCGGGAGAAGAGACCCAGTACTTC. This gives the protein CASSSFGLAGEETQYF.

CDR3 in amino acids: CASSPPTKYEQYF. DNA for the CDR3: TGTGCCAGCTCACCACCAACTAAATACGAGCAGTACTTC. The chain uses TRBV18 and TRBJ2-7; D unresolved. The V gene lost 0 bases and the J gene lost 4 bases, with 7 bases spanning the gap. Germline CDR1 KGHSH, CDR2 LQKENI. The CDR3 extends over 13 amino acids.

The chain has TRBV7-3 and TRBJ2-7, with a possible D match to TRBD2 (5 bases). V was pared by 0 bases and J by 2 bases, with 11 bases between. This CDR3 comprises 15 residues. Germline CDR1 reads SGHTA; CDR2 reads FQGTGA. The CDR3 is CASSLTGMVAYEQYF. CDR3 in DNA: TGTGCCAGCAGCTTAACCGGGATGGTGGCCTACGAGCAGTACTTC. The whole variable domain, remainder taken from reference TRBV7-3 and TRBJ2-7, is GAGVSQTPSNKVTEKGKYVELRCDPISGHTALYWYRQSLGQGPEFLIYFQGTGAADDSGLPNDRFFAVRPEGSVSTLKIQRTERGDSAVYLCASSLTGMVAYEQYFGPGTRLTVT.

This rearrangement joins TRBV11-1 to TRBJ1-4; D call uncertain. There are 14 residues in the CDR3. The germline V and J ends were trimmed by 2 bases and 1 base, with 5 bases remaining between them. CDR1 is SGHAT and CDR2 is FQDESV in the germline V gene (reference sequence). The CDR3 DNA reads as TGTGCCAGCAGCTTAATGGGAACTAATGAAAAACTGTTTTTT. Amino acid sequence: CASSLMGTNEKLFF.

DNA for the CDR3: TGTGCCAGTAGTACCCTCGGATGGTATAGCAATCAGCCCCAGCATTTT. This gives the protein CASSTLGWYSNQPQHF. This chain uses TRBV19 with TRBJ1-5; no clear D gene. Germline CDR1 is LNHDA and CDR2 is SQIVND (reference sequence). The CDR3 loop spans 16 amino acids. Trimming removed 4 bases at V and 0 bases at J, with 13 bases between.

Comment on this clone: The identical CDR3 is also encoded by other nucleotide sequences in the sample. This rearrangement joins TRBV21-1 to TRBJ1-4; TRBD1 reflects the table's D call only, with no check against the DNA. TRBV21-1 is shown as a pseudogene. The CDR3 is 18 amino acids. CDR3 sequence: CASSKARQGLGPNEKLFF. DNA of the CDR3: TGTGCCAGCAGCAAGGCGCGGCAGGGATTGGGGCCTAATGAAAAACTGTTTTTT.